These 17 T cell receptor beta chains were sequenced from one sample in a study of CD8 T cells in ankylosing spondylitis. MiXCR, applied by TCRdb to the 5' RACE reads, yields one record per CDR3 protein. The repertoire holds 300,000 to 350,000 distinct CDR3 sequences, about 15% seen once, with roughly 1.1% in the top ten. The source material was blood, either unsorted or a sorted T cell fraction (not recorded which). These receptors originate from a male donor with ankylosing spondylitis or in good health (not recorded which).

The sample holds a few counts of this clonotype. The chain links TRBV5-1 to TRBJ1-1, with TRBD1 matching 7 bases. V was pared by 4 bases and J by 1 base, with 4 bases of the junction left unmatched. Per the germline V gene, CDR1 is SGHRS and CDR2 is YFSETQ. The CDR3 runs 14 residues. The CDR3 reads CASSEGQPNTEAFF. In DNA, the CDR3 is TGCGCCAGCAGCGAGGGACAGCCGAACACTGAAGCTTTCTTT.

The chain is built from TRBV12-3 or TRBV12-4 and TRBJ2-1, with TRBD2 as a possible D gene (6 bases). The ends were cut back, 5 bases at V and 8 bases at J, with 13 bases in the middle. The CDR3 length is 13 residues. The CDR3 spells CASSRTTGDEQFF. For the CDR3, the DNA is TGTGCCAGCAGTCGGACCACGGGGGATGAGCAGTTCTTC.

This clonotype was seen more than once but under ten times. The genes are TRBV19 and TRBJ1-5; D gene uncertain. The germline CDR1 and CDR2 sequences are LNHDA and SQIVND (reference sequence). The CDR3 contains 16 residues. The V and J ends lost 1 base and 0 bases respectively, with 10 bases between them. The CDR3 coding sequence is TGTGCCAGTAGTATAGGTAAGATCCATAGCAATCAGCCCCAGCATTTT. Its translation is CASSIGKIHSNQPQHF. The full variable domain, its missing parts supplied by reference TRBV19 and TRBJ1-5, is DGGITQSPKYLFRKEGQNVTLSCEQNLNHDAMYWYRQDPGQGLRLIYYSQIVNDFQKGDIAEGYSVSREKKESFPLTVTSAQKNPTAFYLCASSIGKIHSNQPQHFGDGTRLSIL.

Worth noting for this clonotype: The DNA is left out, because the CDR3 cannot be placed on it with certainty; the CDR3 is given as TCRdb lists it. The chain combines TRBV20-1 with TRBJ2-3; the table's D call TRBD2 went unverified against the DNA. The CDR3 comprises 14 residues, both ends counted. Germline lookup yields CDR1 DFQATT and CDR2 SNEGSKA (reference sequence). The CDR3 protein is CSARVGGGADTLYF.

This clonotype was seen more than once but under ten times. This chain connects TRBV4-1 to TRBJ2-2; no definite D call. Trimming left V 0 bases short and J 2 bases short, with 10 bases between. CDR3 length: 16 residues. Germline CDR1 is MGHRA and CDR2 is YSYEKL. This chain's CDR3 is CASSQEITPNTGELFF. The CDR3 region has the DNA TGCGCCAGCAGCCAAGAAATTACGCCTAACACCGGGGAGCTGTTTTTT.

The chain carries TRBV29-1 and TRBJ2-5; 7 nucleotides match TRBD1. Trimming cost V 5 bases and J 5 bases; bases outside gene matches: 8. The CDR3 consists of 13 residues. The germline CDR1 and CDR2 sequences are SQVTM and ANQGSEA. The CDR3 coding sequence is TGCAGCGTTACAGGGGATATCGGCGAGACCCAGTACTTC. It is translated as CSVTGDIGETQYF.

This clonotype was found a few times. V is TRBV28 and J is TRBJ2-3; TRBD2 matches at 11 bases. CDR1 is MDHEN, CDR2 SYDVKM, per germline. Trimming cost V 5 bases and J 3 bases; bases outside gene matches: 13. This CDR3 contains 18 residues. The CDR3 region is CASSEPSLSGGATDTQYF. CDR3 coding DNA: TGTGCCAGCAGTGAACCTTCCCTTAGCGGGGGGGCGACAGATACGCAGTATTTT.

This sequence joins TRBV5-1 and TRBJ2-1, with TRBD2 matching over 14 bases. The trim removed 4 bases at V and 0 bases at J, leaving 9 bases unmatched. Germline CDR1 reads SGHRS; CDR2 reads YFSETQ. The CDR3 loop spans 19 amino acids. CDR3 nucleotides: TGCGCCAGCAGCCGGGGACTAGCGGGGGCTGAGAGCTCCTACAATGAGCAGTTCTTC. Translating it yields CASSRGLAGAESSYNEQFF.

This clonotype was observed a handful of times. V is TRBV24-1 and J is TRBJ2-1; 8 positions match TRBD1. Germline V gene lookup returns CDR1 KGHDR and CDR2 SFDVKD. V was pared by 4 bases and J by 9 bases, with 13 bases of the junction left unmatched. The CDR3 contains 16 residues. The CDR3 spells CATSESDRARTGEQFF. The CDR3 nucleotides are TGTGCCACCAGTGAGTCGGACAGGGCCCGCACCGGTGAGCAGTTCTTC.

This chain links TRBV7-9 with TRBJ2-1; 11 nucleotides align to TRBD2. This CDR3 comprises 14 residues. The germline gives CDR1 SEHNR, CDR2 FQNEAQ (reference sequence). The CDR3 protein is CGTHPLAGDNEQFF. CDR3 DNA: TGTGGCACCCACCCACTAGCGGGGGACAATGAGCAGTTCTTC.

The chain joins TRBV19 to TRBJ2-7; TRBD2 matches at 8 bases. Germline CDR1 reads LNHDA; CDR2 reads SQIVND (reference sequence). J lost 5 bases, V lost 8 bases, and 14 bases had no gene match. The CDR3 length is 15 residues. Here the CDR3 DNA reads TGTGCCAGTGGGGGACCGGGACTAGGGGTCCACGAGCAGTACTTC. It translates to CASGGPGLGVHEQYF.

CDR3 amino acids: CASSARQRSEAFF. CDR3 DNA: TGTGCCAGCAGCGCCAGACAGCGATCTGAAGCTTTCTTT. This chain links TRBV13 with TRBJ1-1, with a weak D call TRBD1 (5 bases). The CDR3 covers 13 residues. Germline-derived CDR1 and CDR2 are PRHDT and FYEKMQ (reference sequence). Trimming removed 5 bases at V and 6 bases at J, with 13 bases between.

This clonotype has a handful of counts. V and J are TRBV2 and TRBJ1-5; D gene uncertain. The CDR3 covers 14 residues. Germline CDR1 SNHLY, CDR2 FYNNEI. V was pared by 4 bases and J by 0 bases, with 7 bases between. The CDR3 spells CASSAQTSNQPQHF. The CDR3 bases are TGTGCCAGCAGTGCCCAGACTAGCAATCAGCCCCAGCATTTT. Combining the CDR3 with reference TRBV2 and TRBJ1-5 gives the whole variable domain EPEVTQTPSHQVTQMGQEVILRCVPISNHLYFYWYRQILGQKVEFLVSFYNNEISEKSEIFDDQFSVERPDGSNFTLKIRSTKLEDSAMYFCASSAQTSNQPQHFGDGTRLSIL.

Written as DNA, the CDR3 is TGTGCCAGCAGCTTGCTTCCTAGCGGCCTTTCCTACAATGAGCAGTTCTTC. Amino acid sequence: CASSLLPSGLSYNEQFF. The J gene is TRBJ2-1, the V gene TRBV5-6; 7 nucleotides match TRBD2. CDR3 size: 17 residues. Germline CDR1 and CDR2: SGHDT and YYEEEE. Trimming cost V 1 base and J 1 base; bases outside gene matches: 8.

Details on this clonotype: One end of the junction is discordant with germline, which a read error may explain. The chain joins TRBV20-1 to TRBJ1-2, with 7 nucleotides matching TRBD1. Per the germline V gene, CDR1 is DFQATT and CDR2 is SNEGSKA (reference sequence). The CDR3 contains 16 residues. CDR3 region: CCATTGQDILNYGYTF. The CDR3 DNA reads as TGCTGTGCTACAACCGGACAGGACATTCTTAACTATGGCTACACCTTC.

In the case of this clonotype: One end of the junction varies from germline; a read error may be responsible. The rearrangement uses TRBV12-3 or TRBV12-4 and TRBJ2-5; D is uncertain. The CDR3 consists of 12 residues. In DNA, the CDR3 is TGTGCCAGCAGCGCCTCCGTAAAGCTACCAAACTTC. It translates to CASSASVKLPNF.

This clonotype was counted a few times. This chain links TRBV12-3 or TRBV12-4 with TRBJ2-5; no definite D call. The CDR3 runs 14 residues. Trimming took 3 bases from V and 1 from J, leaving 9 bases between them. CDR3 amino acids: CASSFKPGQETQYF. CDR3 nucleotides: TGTGCCAGCAGTTTTAAGCCGGGCCAAGAGACCCAGTACTTC.